This record concerns one T cell receptor (beta chain) sequence. The data originate from a study of control samples from healthy donors and cancer patients. The CDR3 extends over 15 amino acids. Germline CDR1 reads SGDLS; CDR2 reads YYNGEE. Deletions cut 4 bases from V and 5 bases from J, with 16 bases between. Data came from immunoSEQ multiplex PCR; TCRdb stores just in-frame clones and leaves some out. Of some 89,000 clones in the sample, 85% to 90% were seen once. The J gene is TRBJ2-1, the V gene TRBV9; tentatively, D is TRBD1 or TRBD2 (5 bases each). The sequenced material came from blood. The receptor was isolated from a woman aged 40 to 50 in good health. The CDR3 bases are TGTGCCAGCAGCCCCTTACGGGGCCGGGACAATGAGCAGTTCTTC. This translates into CASSPLRGRDNEQFF.